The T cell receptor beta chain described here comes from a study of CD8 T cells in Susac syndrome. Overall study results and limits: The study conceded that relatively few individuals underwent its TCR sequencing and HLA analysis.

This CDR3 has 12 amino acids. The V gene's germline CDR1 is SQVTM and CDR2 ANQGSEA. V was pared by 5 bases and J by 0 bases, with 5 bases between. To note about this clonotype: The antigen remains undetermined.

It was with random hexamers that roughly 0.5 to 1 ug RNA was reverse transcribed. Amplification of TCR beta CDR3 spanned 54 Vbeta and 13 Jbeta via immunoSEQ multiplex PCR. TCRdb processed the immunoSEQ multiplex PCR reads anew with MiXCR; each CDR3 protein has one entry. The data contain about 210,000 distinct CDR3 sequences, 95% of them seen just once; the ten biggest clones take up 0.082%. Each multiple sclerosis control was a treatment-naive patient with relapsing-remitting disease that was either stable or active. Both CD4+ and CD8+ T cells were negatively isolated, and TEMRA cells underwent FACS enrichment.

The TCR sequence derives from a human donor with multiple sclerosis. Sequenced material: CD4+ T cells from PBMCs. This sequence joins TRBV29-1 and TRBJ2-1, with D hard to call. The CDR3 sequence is CSVHVSYNEQFF. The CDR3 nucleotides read TGCAGCGTTCATGTCTCCTACAATGAGCAGTTCTTC.